These T cell receptor beta chains were read from a single sample in a study of blood T cell repertoires in COVID-19. Sequenced by immunoSEQ multiplex PCR; TCRdb stores in-frame clones only, minus some. Of some 250,000 clones in the sample, roughly 84% were seen once. Sequenced material: peripheral blood. The origin of the receptors is a woman aged 18-29 years with acute or convalescent COVID-19. Each CDR3 is given with its conserved first and last residue. A D gene is named only where the DNA matches it firmly. A row's size may be missing; if present it is once, few, many or a size class.

d_call,v_call,clone_size,j_call,cdr3_aa,cdr3_nt
.,TRBV5-1,.,TRBJ1-2,CASSSTTGFLDGYTF,TGCGCCAGCAGCTCAACGACAGGCTTTCTGGATGGCTACACCTTC
TRBD1,TRBV6-1,.,TRBJ1-4,CASSEWVGRGLSEKLFF,TGTGCCAGCAGTGAATGGGTTGGAAGGGGGCTTAGTGAAAAACTGTTTTTT
TRBD2,TRBV3-1/TRBV3-2,.,TRBJ2-1,CASSQTQGAQASGRPNEQFF,TGTGCCAGCAGCCAAACCCAGGGGGCGCAGGCTAGCGGGAGACCCAATGAGCAGTTCTTC
TRBD2,TRBV9,.,TRBJ2-4,CASSGLAGGRGGIQYF,TGTGCCAGCAGCGGACTAGCGGGAGGTCGAGGTGGCATTCAGTACTTC
.,TRBV29-1,.,TRBJ2-4,CSVGWEQGISKAKNIQYF,TGCAGCGTCGGGTGGGAACAGGGAATAAGTAAGGCCAAAAACATTCAGTACTTC
.,TRBV10-2,.,TRBJ1-1,CASNEDRRFEAFF,TGCGCCAGCAATGAGGACAGACGTTTTGAAGCTTTCTTT
TRBD1,TRBV29-1,.,TRBJ2-3,CSVQDRVTTDTQYF,TGCAGCGTTCAGGACAGGGTAACCACAGATACGCAGTATTTT
.,TRBV30,.,TRBJ1-2,CAWSTGSAGYTF,TGTGCCTGGAGTACAGGGTCGGCTGGCTACACCTTC
.,TRBV6-5,.,TRBJ1-4,CASSYSGGLREKLFF,TGTGCCAGCAGTTACTCCGGGGGGCTTCGTGAAAAACTGTTTTTT
TRBD2,TRBV9,.,TRBJ2-7,CASSVSGSYPYEQYF,TGTGCCAGCAGCGTCAGCGGGAGCTATCCCTACGAGCAGTACTTC
.,TRBV5-1,.,TRBJ2-2,CASTLSGGTRELFF,TGCGCCAGCACACTAAGTGGCGGGACCAGGGAGCTGTTTTTT
TRBD1,TRBV3-1/TRBV3-2,.,TRBJ1-1,CASSDTRTGRRTEAFF,TGTGCCAGCAGCGATACACGGACAGGGCGTCGTACTGAAGCTTTCTTT
TRBD2,TRBV11-1,.,TRBJ2-1,CASSLSGGSVGEQFF,TGTGCCAGCAGCTTATCCGGCGGGAGTGTAGGGGAGCAGTTCTTC
TRBD1,TRBV18,.,TRBJ2-5,CASSHLAGGVQETQYF,TGTGCCAGCTCCCACCTGGCAGGGGGAGTACAAGAGACCCAGTACTTC
.,TRBV28,.,TRBJ1-3,CASRYAGYSGNTIYF,TGTGCCAGCAGGTACGCAGGGTACTCTGGAAACACCATATATTTT
.,TRBV6-5,once,TRBJ2-5,CASSFLGSKKAGTQYF,TGTGCCAGCAGTTTCCTCGGATCCAAAAAGGCGGGGACCCAGTACTTC
.,TRBV7-8,few,TRBJ1-3,CASSLFGGGASPSGNTIYF,TGTGCCAGCAGCTTATTCGGCGGGGGCGCATCGCCCTCTGGAAACACCATATATTTT
TRBD1,TRBV19,.,TRBJ2-7,CASSIAKTGTGGIYEQYF,TGTGCCAGTAGTATCGCTAAGACCGGGACAGGGGGCATCTACGAGCAGTACTTC
TRBD2,TRBV7-2,.,TRBJ2-1,CASSASGTSGRRNEQFF,TGTGCCAGCAGCGCCTCCGGGACTAGCGGCCGACGGAATGAGCAGTTCTTC
.,TRBV15,few,TRBJ2-3,CATSGPNRVSRTDTQYF,TGTGCCACCAGCGGGCCGAACAGGGTTAGTCGCACAGATACGCAGTATTTT
TRBD2,TRBV11-2,.,TRBJ2-7,CASSPRWGLAGGSSYEQYF,TGTGCCAGCAGCCCCAGGTGGGGACTAGCGGGAGGGAGCTCCTACGAGCAGTACTTC